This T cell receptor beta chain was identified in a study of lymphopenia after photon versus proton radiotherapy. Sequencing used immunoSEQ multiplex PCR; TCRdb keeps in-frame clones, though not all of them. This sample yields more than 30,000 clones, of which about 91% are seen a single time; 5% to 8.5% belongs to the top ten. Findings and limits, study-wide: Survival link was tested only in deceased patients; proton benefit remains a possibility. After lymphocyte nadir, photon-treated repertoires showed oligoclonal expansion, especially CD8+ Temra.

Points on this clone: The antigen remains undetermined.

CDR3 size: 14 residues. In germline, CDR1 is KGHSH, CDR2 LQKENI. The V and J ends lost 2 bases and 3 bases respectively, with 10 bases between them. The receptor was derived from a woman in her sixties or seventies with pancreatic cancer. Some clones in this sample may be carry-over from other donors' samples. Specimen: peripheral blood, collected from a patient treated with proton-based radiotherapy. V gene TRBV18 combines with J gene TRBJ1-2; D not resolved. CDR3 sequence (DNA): TGTGCCAGCTCACCAAACCGCCAGGACTATGGCTACACCTTC. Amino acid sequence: CASSPNRQDYGYTF.